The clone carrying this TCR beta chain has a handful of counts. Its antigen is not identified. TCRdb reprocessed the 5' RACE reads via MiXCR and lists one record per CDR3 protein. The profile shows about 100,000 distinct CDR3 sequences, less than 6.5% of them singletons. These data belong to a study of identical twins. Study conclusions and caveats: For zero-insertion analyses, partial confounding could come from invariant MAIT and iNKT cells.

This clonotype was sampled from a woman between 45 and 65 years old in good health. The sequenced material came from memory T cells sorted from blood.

The CDR3 nucleotides are TGTGCCAGCAGTGGGGACCTGAAGTCGGCTGAGCAGTTCTTC. This gives the protein CASSGDLKSAEQFF. This rearrangement joins TRBV2 to TRBJ2-1, with D tentatively TRBD1 or TRBD2 (5 bases each). CDR1 is SNHLY and CDR2 is FYNNEI in the germline V gene. Trimming removed 4 bases at V and 9 bases at J, with 16 bases between. There are 14 residues in the CDR3.